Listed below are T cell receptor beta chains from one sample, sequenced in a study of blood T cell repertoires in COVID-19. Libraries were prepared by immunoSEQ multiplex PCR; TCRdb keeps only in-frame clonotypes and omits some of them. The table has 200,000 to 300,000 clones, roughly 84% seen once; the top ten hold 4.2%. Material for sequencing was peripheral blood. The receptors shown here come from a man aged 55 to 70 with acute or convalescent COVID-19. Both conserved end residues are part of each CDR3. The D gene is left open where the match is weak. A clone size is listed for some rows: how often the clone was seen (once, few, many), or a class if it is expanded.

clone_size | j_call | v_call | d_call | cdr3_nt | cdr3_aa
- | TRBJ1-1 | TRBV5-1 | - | TGCGCCAGCAGCTTGGAAGGAGGCACTGAAGCTTTCTTT | CASSLEGGTEAFF
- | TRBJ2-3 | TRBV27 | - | TGTGCCAGCAGTTTTAACTACGGCACAGATACGCAGTATTTT | CASSFNYGTDTQYF
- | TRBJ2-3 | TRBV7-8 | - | TGTGCCAGCAGCTTCTACAGGACCAGGGGCACAGATACGCAGTATTTT | CASSFYRTRGTDTQYF
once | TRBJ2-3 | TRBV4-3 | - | TGCGCCAGCAGCCAAGACCGCCCCAGCGGGCAGTATTTT | CASSQDRPSGQYF
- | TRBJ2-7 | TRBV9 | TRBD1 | TGTGCCAGCAGCGTAGGGGACAGTCGCCGCTACGAGCAGTACTTC | CASSVGDSRRYEQYF
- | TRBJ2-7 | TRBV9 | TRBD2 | TGTGCCAGCAGCGTGAACCCAGGGGATCCCGGGACTAGGGGCTACGAGCAGTACTTC | CASSVNPGDPGTRGYEQYF
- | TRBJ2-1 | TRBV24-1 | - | TGTGCCACCAGTGAGGACAGCTTTCACAATGAGCAGTTCTTC | CATSEDSFHNEQFF
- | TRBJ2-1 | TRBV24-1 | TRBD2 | TGTGCCACCAGTGACCCGAGCGGACTAGCGGGAAATGAGCAGTTCTTC | CATSDPSGLAGNEQFF
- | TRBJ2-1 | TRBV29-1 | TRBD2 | TGCAGCGTTAGCGGGAGGGGGGGCAATGAGCAGTTCTTC | CSVSGRGGNEQFF
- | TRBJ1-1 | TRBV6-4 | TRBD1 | TGTGCCAGCAGTGAGGTGTTGGGGGGCATATTGGACAGGATTACTGAAGCTTTCTTT | CASSEVLGGILDRITEAFF
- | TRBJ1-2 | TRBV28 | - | TGTGCCAGCAGTTTCCCAGGGTACGCTAACTATGGCTACACCTTC | CASSFPGYANYGYTF
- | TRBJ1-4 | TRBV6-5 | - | TGTGCCAGCAGTTATTGGCGGACTAATGAAAAACTGTTTTTT | CASSYWRTNEKLFF
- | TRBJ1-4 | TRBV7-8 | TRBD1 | TGTGCCAGCAGCTTAGTACTGGGACAGGGAGTAAGTGAAAAACTGTTTTTT | CASSLVLGQGVSEKLFF
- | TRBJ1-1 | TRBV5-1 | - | TGCGCCAGCAGCTGGCCCGCGGGCAGGAGAAACACTGAAGCTTTCTTT | CASSWPAGRRNTEAFF
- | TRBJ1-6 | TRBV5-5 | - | TGTGCCAGCAGCTTGTCAGGGGATAATTCACCCCTCCACTTT | CASSLSGDNSPLHF
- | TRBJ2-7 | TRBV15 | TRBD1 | TGTGCCACCAGCTCCGGGACAGGGTTCGAGCAGTACTTC | CATSSGTGFEQYF
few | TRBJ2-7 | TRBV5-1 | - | TGCGCCAGCAGCTTGGCCCCGACAACGGAGCAGTACTTC | CASSLAPTTEQYF
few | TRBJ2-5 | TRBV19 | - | TGTGCCAGTAGTCCGGGTAGCGGTCCCCAAGAGACCCAGTACTTC | CASSPGSGPQETQYF
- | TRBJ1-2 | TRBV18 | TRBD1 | TGTGCCAGCTCGACAGGGATCGGTATGGGCTATGGCTACACCTTC | CASSTGIGMGYGYTF
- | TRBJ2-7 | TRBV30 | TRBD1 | TGTGCCTGGAAAAGGGACAGTGTTTCCTACGAGCAGTACTTC | CAWKRDSVSYEQYF
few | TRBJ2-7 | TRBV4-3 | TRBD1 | TGCGCCAGCAGCCAAGAGGGACAGGGGGTACCCTACGAGCAGTACTTC | CASSQEGQGVPYEQYF
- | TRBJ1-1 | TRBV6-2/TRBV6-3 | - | TGTGCCAGCAGTTACGCTGGTCCGAGGACAGTGAACACTGAAGCTTTCTTT | CASSYAGPRTVNTEAFF
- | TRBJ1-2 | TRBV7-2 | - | TGTGCCAGCAGCTTAGTGGCAGGAATAAACTATGGCTACACCTTC | CASSLVAGINYGYTF
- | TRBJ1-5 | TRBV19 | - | TGTGCCAGTAGTATAACAGGGTGGTATAGCAATCAGCCCCAGCATTTT | CASSITGWYSNQPQHF
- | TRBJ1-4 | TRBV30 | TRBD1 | TGTGCCTGGAGTCCTCTCGGACAGGCAAATGAAAAACTGTTTTTT | CAWSPLGQANEKLFF
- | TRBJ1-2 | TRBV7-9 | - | TGTGCCAGCAGCCCGGGGTGGCTGGATGGCTACACCTTC | CASSPGWLDGYTF
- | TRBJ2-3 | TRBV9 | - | TGTGCCAGCATGGGGAGTAGTACCACAGATACGCAGTATTTT | CASMGSSTTDTQYF
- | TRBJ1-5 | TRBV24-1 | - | TGTGCCACCAGTGATTTGCCGGACAGAGAGGATCAGCCCCAGCATTTT | CATSDLPDREDQPQHF
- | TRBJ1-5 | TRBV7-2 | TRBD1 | TGTGCCAGCAGCCAGGAAGAGACAGGGTTTCCCCAGCATTTT | CASSQEETGFPQHF
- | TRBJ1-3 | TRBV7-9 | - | TGTGCCAGCAGCTTAGAGGGGCAGAACTCTGGAAACACCATATATTTT | CASSLEGQNSGNTIYF
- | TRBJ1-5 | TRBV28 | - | TGTGCCAGCAGCGCCTCAGGGTTTTGGCAGCCCCAGCATTTT | CASSASGFWQPQHF
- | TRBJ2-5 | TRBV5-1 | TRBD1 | TGCGCCAGCAGTTTAACCCCGACAGGGATCCAAGAGACCCAGTACTTC | CASSLTPTGIQETQYF
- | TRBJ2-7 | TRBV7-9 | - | TGTGCCAGCAGCCCCTCCCTTGGCGGGGTCTACGAGCAGTACTTC | CASSPSLGGVYEQYF
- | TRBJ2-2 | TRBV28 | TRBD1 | TGTGCCAGCAGGCCGGACAGGGGTTCGAACACCGGGGAGCTGTTTTTT | CASRPDRGSNTGELFF
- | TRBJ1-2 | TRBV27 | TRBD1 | TGTGCCAGCAGTTTAGGAAACAGGGGGAGGTGGAGCTACACCTTC | CASSLGNRGRWSYTF
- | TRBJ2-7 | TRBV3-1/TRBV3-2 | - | TGTGCCAGCAGCCAAGATTCTCTTTTTGGCCTCTCCTACGAGCAGTACTTC | CASSQDSLFGLSYEQYF
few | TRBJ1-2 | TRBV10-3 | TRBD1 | TGTGCCATCAGTGGTGGACAGGATTATGGCTACACCTTC | CAISGGQDYGYTF
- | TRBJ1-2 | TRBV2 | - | TGTGCCAGGAGAGCACTGAGGACAAATAACTATGGCTACACCTTC | CARRALRTNNYGYTF
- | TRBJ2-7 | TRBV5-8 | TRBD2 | TGTGCCAGCAGCCCCGCGAGACTAGCGACCTACGAGCAGTACTTC | CASSPARLATYEQYF
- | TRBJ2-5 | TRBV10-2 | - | TGCGCCAGCAGTGAGCAGGGTACGGCGACCCAGTACTTC | CASSEQGTATQYF
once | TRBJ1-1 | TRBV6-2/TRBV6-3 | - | TGTGCCAGCAGTTACCGTCGGGGTCGAGGGACTGAAGCTTTCTTT | CASSYRRGRGTEAFF